A selection of T cell receptor beta chains follows, all from one sample in a study of blood T cell repertoires in COVID-19. The protocol was immunoSEQ multiplex PCR, while the TCRdb copy is restricted to in-frame clones and leaves out a portion. The sample includes approximately 110,000 clones, 75% to 90% seen only once; the top ten take about 30%. The sample was peripheral blood. The receptor set was obtained from a woman at least 80 years old with acute or convalescent COVID-19. Each CDR3 is given with its conserved first and last residue. The D gene is left open where the match is weak. A row's size may be missing; if present it is once, few, many or a size class.

cdr3_nt: TGTGCCAGCAGCCCCGTACTAGCGGGTACTCGGGAGCTGTTTTTT
cdr3_aa: CASSPVLAGTRELFF
j_call: TRBJ2-2
d_call: TRBD2
v_call: TRBV5-6
clone_size: -

cdr3_nt: TGTGCCAGCAGTTATGAGGGAACGGATGGCTACACCTTC
cdr3_aa: CASSYEGTDGYTF
j_call: TRBJ1-2
d_call: -
v_call: TRBV2
clone_size: once

cdr3_nt: TGCGCCAGCAGCCAAACAGGGGGCTACAATGAGCAGTTCTTC
cdr3_aa: CASSQTGGYNEQFF
j_call: TRBJ2-1
d_call: TRBD1
v_call: TRBV4-1
clone_size: -

cdr3_nt: TGTGCCAGCACAGGTCGACCGAGCTCCTATAATTCACCCCTCCACTTT
cdr3_aa: CASTGRPSSYNSPLHF
j_call: TRBJ1-6
d_call: -
v_call: TRBV2
clone_size: -

cdr3_nt: TGTGCCAGCTCACCACCCGGCCCACGGAGCCCAGATACGCAGTATTTT
cdr3_aa: CASSPPGPRSPDTQYF
j_call: TRBJ2-3
d_call: -
v_call: TRBV18
clone_size: -

cdr3_nt: TGTGCCAGCAGCCAAGATTTTCAGGGTTGGGATTCACCCCTCCACTTT
cdr3_aa: CASSQDFQGWDSPLHF
j_call: TRBJ1-6
d_call: -
v_call: TRBV3-1/TRBV3-2
clone_size: -

cdr3_nt: TGTGCCAGCTCACCACCGGCCGGACAGGGACGCTCACCCCTCCACTTT
cdr3_aa: CASSPPAGQGRSPLHF
j_call: TRBJ1-6
d_call: TRBD1
v_call: TRBV18
clone_size: -

cdr3_nt: TGTGCCAGCAGTAGGGACAGCGCAAGCCTACAAGAGACCCAGTACTTC
cdr3_aa: CASSRDSASLQETQYF
j_call: TRBJ2-5
d_call: TRBD1
v_call: TRBV2
clone_size: -

cdr3_nt: TGCGCCAGCAAGGGACAGGGTAAAAGGGGTCAGCCCCAGCATTTT
cdr3_aa: CASKGQGKRGQPQHF
j_call: TRBJ1-5
d_call: TRBD1
v_call: TRBV5-1
clone_size: once

cdr3_nt: TGTGCCAGCAGCTTGGGGACATATACAAATGAAAAACTGTTTTTT
cdr3_aa: CASSLGTYTNEKLFF
j_call: TRBJ1-4
d_call: -
v_call: TRBV5-5
clone_size: once

cdr3_nt: TGTGCCAGCAGTTACGTGGACAGAGCACCCCTCCACTTT
cdr3_aa: CASSYVDRAPLHF
j_call: TRBJ1-6
d_call: -
v_call: TRBV6-2/TRBV6-3
clone_size: few

cdr3_nt: TGTGCCAGTAGTATCCCGGGAAACACCATATATTTT
cdr3_aa: CASSIPGNTIYF
j_call: TRBJ1-3
d_call: -
v_call: TRBV19
clone_size: -

cdr3_nt: TGTGCCAGCAGCGTAGATATTTCGGGGGACGCTTTCTTT
cdr3_aa: CASSVDISGDAFF
j_call: TRBJ1-1
d_call: -
v_call: TRBV9
clone_size: once

cdr3_nt: TGTGCCAGCACCGGTGGGAGAAACTATGGCTACACCTTC
cdr3_aa: CASTGGRNYGYTF
j_call: TRBJ1-2
d_call: -
v_call: TRBV5-6
clone_size: few

cdr3_nt: TGTGCCAGCAGCCCCCACGGGACTTTAAACACCGGGGAGCTGTTTTTT
cdr3_aa: CASSPHGTLNTGELFF
j_call: TRBJ2-2
d_call: -
v_call: TRBV11-2
clone_size: -

cdr3_nt: TGTGCCAGCAGCTTAACTTTAAGCACAGATACGCAGTATTTT
cdr3_aa: CASSLTLSTDTQYF
j_call: TRBJ2-3
d_call: -
v_call: TRBV7-3
clone_size: -

cdr3_nt: TGTGCCAGTAGTAGGCAACAGGGGCGACAAGAGACCCAGTACTTC
cdr3_aa: CASSRQQGRQETQYF
j_call: TRBJ2-5
d_call: TRBD1
v_call: TRBV19
clone_size: -

cdr3_nt: TGTGCCAGCAGTTATCGGGTGACAGGTACCTACGAGCAGTACTTC
cdr3_aa: CASSYRVTGTYEQYF
j_call: TRBJ2-7
d_call: -
v_call: TRBV6-2/TRBV6-3
clone_size: -

cdr3_nt: TGTGCCAGCAGCGAGGACAGGCTCAATGAAAAACTGTTTTTT
cdr3_aa: CASSEDRLNEKLFF
j_call: TRBJ1-4
d_call: TRBD1
v_call: TRBV7-8
clone_size: -

cdr3_nt: TGTGCCAGCAGCGTCGGGACTAGCGTCAGTAGTGAGCAGTTCTTC
cdr3_aa: CASSVGTSVSSEQFF
j_call: TRBJ2-1
d_call: TRBD2
v_call: TRBV9
clone_size: -

cdr3_nt: TGTGCCACCAGGCGGGACTCCTACAATGAGCAGTTCTTC
cdr3_aa: CATRRDSYNEQFF
j_call: TRBJ2-1
d_call: -
v_call: TRBV24-1
clone_size: few

cdr3_nt: TGTGCCAGCAGCCCCAAAATACCACAGGGTTCCTACAATGAGCAGTTCTTC
cdr3_aa: CASSPKIPQGSYNEQFF
j_call: TRBJ2-1
d_call: -
v_call: TRBV7-2
clone_size: -

cdr3_nt: TGCGCCAGCAGTGAGCTTCGCCTAGCGGGGGATTATGAGCAGTACTTC
cdr3_aa: CASSELRLAGDYEQYF
j_call: TRBJ2-7
d_call: TRBD2
v_call: TRBV10-2
clone_size: -

cdr3_nt: TGTGCCAGTACTTACAGGGGCGCATCCCAGGAGACCCAGTACTTC
cdr3_aa: CASTYRGASQETQYF
j_call: TRBJ2-5
d_call: TRBD1
v_call: TRBV9
clone_size: -

cdr3_nt: TGTGCCAGCAGTTTAATTGGCAGCTATGGCTACACCTTC
cdr3_aa: CASSLIGSYGYTF
j_call: TRBJ1-2
d_call: -
v_call: TRBV12-3/TRBV12-4
clone_size: -

cdr3_nt: TGTGCCAGCAGCCAAGATCCGATAGCGGGGGGCCGGGGCAATGAGCAGTTCTTC
cdr3_aa: CASSQDPIAGGRGNEQFF
j_call: TRBJ2-1
d_call: TRBD2
v_call: TRBV4-2
clone_size: -

cdr3_nt: TGTGCCAGCGGACCGGGACAGGGAGGAGGCGGCTACACCTTC
cdr3_aa: CASGPGQGGGGYTF
j_call: TRBJ1-2
d_call: TRBD1
v_call: TRBV27
clone_size: few

cdr3_nt: TGTGCCAGCAGTAAAGCACTAGCGGGGGTCCCAGATACGCAGTATTTT
cdr3_aa: CASSKALAGVPDTQYF
j_call: TRBJ2-3
d_call: TRBD2
v_call: TRBV11-2
clone_size: -

cdr3_nt: TGTGCCACCAGTGATTTGCAAGCAACCACCGGGGAGCTGTTTTTT
cdr3_aa: CATSDLQATTGELFF
j_call: TRBJ2-2
d_call: -
v_call: TRBV24-1
clone_size: -

cdr3_nt: TGTGCCAGCAGCGTAGCTACCGGTCACTCCTACGAGCAGTACTTC
cdr3_aa: CASSVATGHSYEQYF
j_call: TRBJ2-7
d_call: -
v_call: TRBV9
clone_size: -

cdr3_nt: TGTGCCAGCAGCGCTCCAATACAATACCGGGACAGGGTGAACAATGAGCAGTTCTTC
cdr3_aa: CASSAPIQYRDRVNNEQFF
j_call: TRBJ2-1
d_call: TRBD1
v_call: TRBV9
clone_size: once

cdr3_nt: TGTGCCAGCAGTTCTCGATGGAGTGAAAAACTGTTTTTT
cdr3_aa: CASSSRWSEKLFF
j_call: TRBJ1-4
d_call: -
v_call: TRBV6-6
clone_size: few

cdr3_nt: TGTGCCAGTTCAGGGGGCAATTCACCCCTCCACTTT
cdr3_aa: CASSGGNSPLHF
j_call: TRBJ1-6
d_call: TRBD1
v_call: TRBV19
clone_size: -

cdr3_nt: TGTGCCAGCAGTTTACCACTACCGGGACTTAGGTCGGTCGAACCCGGGGAGCTGTTTTTT
cdr3_aa: CASSLPLPGLRSVEPGELFF
j_call: TRBJ2-2
d_call: -
v_call: TRBV2
clone_size: -

cdr3_nt: TGCGCCAGCCGAACAGGGGGCTGGGCAGATACGCAGTATTTT
cdr3_aa: CASRTGGWADTQYF
j_call: TRBJ2-3
d_call: TRBD1
v_call: TRBV5-1
clone_size: -

cdr3_nt: TGTGCCAGCAGCTTAGACACGCCGAGTCAGGGGCCCCAGCATTTT
cdr3_aa: CASSLDTPSQGPQHF
j_call: TRBJ1-5
d_call: -
v_call: TRBV7-9
clone_size: few

cdr3_nt: TGTGCCAGCTCACCTGGACAGGGGGCCGATCAGCCCCAGCATTTT
cdr3_aa: CASSPGQGADQPQHF
j_call: TRBJ1-5
d_call: TRBD1
v_call: TRBV18
clone_size: -

cdr3_nt: TGTGCCACAGATGAAGGGGCTGAAGCTTTCTTT
cdr3_aa: CATDEGAEAFF
j_call: TRBJ1-1
d_call: -
v_call: TRBV28
clone_size: -

cdr3_nt: TGTGCCAGCTCACTGGTACTAGCGCCGACCCAAGAGACCCAGTACTTC
cdr3_aa: CASSLVLAPTQETQYF
j_call: TRBJ2-5
d_call: TRBD2
v_call: TRBV18
clone_size: -

cdr3_nt: TGTGCCAGCAGGCCAGGACAGGGGTCCGAGCAGTACTTC
cdr3_aa: CASRPGQGSEQYF
j_call: TRBJ2-7
d_call: TRBD1
v_call: TRBV2
clone_size: -